One sample yielded the 24 T cell receptor beta chains listed below, sequenced in a study of blood T cell repertoires in COVID-19. The assay was immunoSEQ multiplex PCR, and TCRdb's table has in-frame clones only and misses some. Seen here are roughly 110,000 clones, about four fifths observed once, and the top ten hold 4% to 5.5%. Material: peripheral blood. The receptors derive from a man aged 65 to 79 with acute or convalescent COVID-19.

The gene calls are TRBV6-1 and TRBJ1-5; TRBD1 might be the D (6 bases). Trimming stripped 1 base from V and 6 bases from J, with 7 bases between. The CDR3 extends over 13 amino acids. Germline V gives CDR1 MNHNS, CDR2 SASEGT. CDR3 nucleotides: TGTGCCAGCAGTGAAGAGGGGGTTCAGCCCCAGCATTTT. Protein: CASSEEGVQPQHF.

Only a few counts were recorded for this clone. This CDR3 is also generated by other DNA sequences in the sample. This rearrangement joins TRBV5-1 to TRBJ2-3; TRBD2 might be the D (6 bases). Germline assignment: CDR1 SGHRS and CDR2 YFSETQ. V lost 0 bases and J 3 bases, leaving 8 bases between the germline ends. The CDR3 runs 14 residues. CDR3 sequence (DNA): TGCGCCAGCAGCTTGGTTCTAGCGACAGATACGCAGTATTTT. It encodes CASSLVLATDTQYF.

The chain uses TRBV6-5 and TRBJ1-1; 9 bases line up with TRBD1. The CDR3 is 16 residues long. V dropped 1 base and J dropped 2; count of bases not matched to a gene: 5. Germline-derived CDR1 and CDR2 are MNHEY and SVGAGI. This chain's CDR3 is CASSYWATGGNTEAFF. CDR3 sequence (DNA): TGTGCCAGCAGTTACTGGGCCACAGGGGGCAACACTGAAGCTTTCTTT.

The chain has TRBV3-1 (or the pseudogene TRBV3-2) and TRBJ2-7; TRBD1 matches at 7 bases. V lost 3 bases and J lost 6; bases outside the gene matches: 2. The CDR3 is made up of 12 amino acids. CDR1 and CDR2 from the germline V gene are LGHDT and YNNKEL (reference sequence). DNA for the CDR3: TGTGCCAGCAGCCAGGGGACAGTCGAGCAGTACTTC. Encoded protein: CASSQGTVEQYF.

The J gene is TRBJ1-1, the V gene TRBV27; no firm D call. The ends were cut back, 0 bases at V and 0 bases at J, with 11 bases in the middle. Germline CDR1 MNHEY, CDR2 SMNVEV (reference sequence). The CDR3 extends over 16 amino acids. In nucleotides, the CDR3 is TGTGCCAGCAGTTTATCAGCAGTCGGGGTGAACACTGAAGCTTTCTTT. Protein: CASSLSAVGVNTEAFF.

This clone was counted at least ten times. The J gene is TRBJ2-7, the V gene TRBV5-6; TRBD1 matches at 8 bases. This CDR3 region has 12 residues. Germline CDR1 reads SGHDT; CDR2 reads YYEEEE. V was pared by 5 bases and J by 6 bases, with 4 bases of the junction left unmatched. CDR3 sequence (DNA): TGTGCCAGCAGATTTGGACAGGGCGAGCAGTACTTC. Translation gives CASRFGQGEQYF.

The chain carries TRBV9 and TRBJ2-3, with TRBD1 as a possible D gene (6 bases). CDR3 length equals 17 residues. CDR1 and CDR2 (germline): SGDLS, YYNGEE. The V end was cut by 4 bases, the J end by 3 bases, with 21 bases between. CDR3: CASSPPGGGRGTDTQYF. CDR3 DNA sequence: TGTGCCAGCAGCCCCCCAGGAGGCGGCAGGGGAACAGATACGCAGTATTTT.

The chain uses TRBV3-1 (or the pseudogene TRBV3-2) and TRBJ1-2, with 10 bases matching TRBD1. The V gene's germline CDR1 is LGHDT and CDR2 YNNKEL (reference sequence). The CDR3 covers 13 residues. V was pared by 6 bases and J by 4 bases, with 2 bases of the junction left unmatched. Here the CDR3 reads CASRGQGSYGYTF. CDR3 sequence (DNA): TGTGCCAGCAGGGGACAGGGGAGCTATGGCTACACCTTC.

With respect to this clone: Its ends do not fully match the called genes, so a read error is possible. V usage is TRBV11-2 and J usage is TRBJ2-5; no clear D gene. The CDR3 loop spans 14 amino acids. Germline-derived CDR1 and CDR2 are SGHAT and FQNNGV. CDR3 residues: CASSLDRVGETQYF. CDR3 coding DNA: TGTGCCAGCAGCCTAGACCGGGTTGGGGAGACCCAGTACTTC. The full variable domain, with the rest looked up from reference TRBV11-2 and TRBJ2-5, is EAGVAQSPRYKIIEKRQSVAFWCNPISGHATLYWYQQILGQGPKLLIQFQNNGVVDDSQLPKDRFSAERLKGVDSTLKIQPAKLEDSAVYLCASSLDRVGETQYFGPGTRLLVL.

The chain carries TRBV6-4 and TRBJ2-3; 10 bases match TRBD2. V was pared by 4 bases and J by 0 bases, with 10 bases of the junction left unmatched. The CDR3 totals 18 residues. Germline CDR1 MRHNA, CDR2 SNTAGT. CDR3 residues: CASSALAGDLGSTDTQYF. The CDR3 DNA sequence: TGTGCCAGCAGTGCCCTAGCGGGGGATCTCGGTAGCACAGATACGCAGTATTTT.

The chain recombines TRBV11-2 with TRBJ2-6; maybe TRBD1 (6 bases). V lost 7 bases and J lost 2, with 21 bases in between. There are 18 residues in the CDR3. Germline CDR1 reads SGHAT; CDR2 reads FQNNGV. The CDR3 bases are TGTGCCAGCACCCCCGTCGGGCAGGGGCGTCCTGGGGCCAACGTCCTGACTTTC. It specifies CASTPVGQGRPGANVLTF.

The rearrangement uses TRBV5-8 and TRBJ1-2; TRBD1 might be the D (5 bases). The V and J ends lost 4 bases and 13 bases respectively, with 14 bases between them. The length of the CDR3 is 11 residues. Germline V gene sequence: CDR1 SGHTS, CDR2 YDEGEE. As DNA, the CDR3 is TGTGCCAGCAGCCGGCTCGGGGGGAGCACCTTC. Its translation: CASSRLGGSTF.

This chain uses TRBV28 with TRBJ1-1; TRBD1 might be the D (5 bases). Trimming stripped 2 bases from V and 4 bases from J, with 8 bases between. There are 13 residues in the CDR3. Germline values: CDR1 MDHEN, CDR2 SYDVKM. In DNA form, the CDR3 reads TGTGCCAGCAGTTTAGATAGGGGCACTGAAGCTTTCTTT. Encoded protein: CASSLDRGTEAFF.

The chain links TRBV6-2 or TRBV6-3 to TRBJ2-7, with 8 bases that match TRBD2. Looked up from germline, CDR1 is MNHEY and CDR2 is SVGEGT. The CDR3 runs to 13 residues. The V gene end was trimmed by 4 bases and the J gene end by 6 bases; junction bases not matched to a gene: 5. This CDR3 reads CASSSGGPIEQYF. The DNA of the CDR3 is TGTGCCAGCAGTTCGGGGGGGCCCATCGAGCAGTACTTC.

The chain recombines TRBV18 with TRBJ1-5; a possible D gene is TRBD1 (5 bases). The CDR3 extends over 16 amino acids. The germline V gene has CDR1 KGHSH and CDR2 LQKENI. The V end was cut by 6 bases, the J end by 3 bases, with 18 bases between. This CDR3 is CASSRGSGALNQPQHF. In DNA, the CDR3 is TGTGCCAGCTCCCGGGGAAGCGGGGCCCTCAATCAGCCCCAGCATTTT.

In its sample, this clone was seen once. The rearrangement links TRBV7-9 to TRBJ1-4; weak D call: TRBD1 (6 bases). CDR1 and CDR2 from the germline V gene are SEHNR and FQNEAQ (reference sequence). Trimming left V 3 bases short and J 5 bases short, with 13 bases between. The CDR3 covers 15 residues. The CDR3 DNA follows: TGTGCCAGCAGCTTGGGGGCAGGGTGGAATGAAAAACTGTTTTTT. This translates into CASSLGAGWNEKLFF. The variable domain in full, with the rest retrieved from reference TRBV7-9 and TRBJ1-4, is DTGVSQNPRHKITKRGQNVTFRCDPISEHNRLYWYRQTLGQGPEFLTYFQNEAQLEKSRLLSDRFSAERPKGSFSTLEIQRTEQGDSAMYLCASSLGAGWNEKLFFGSGTQLSVL.

V gene TRBV5-1 combines with J gene TRBJ1-2; D is perhaps TRBD1 (5 bases). This CDR3 comprises 14 residues. V lost 0 bases and J 4 bases, leaving 10 bases between the germline ends. Germline V gene data show CDR1 as SGHRS and CDR2 as YFSETQ. In nucleotides, the CDR3 is TGCGCCAGCAGCTTGGGACAGACAGTCTATGGCTACACCTTC. Its translation is CASSLGQTVYGYTF.

The chain combines TRBV2 with TRBJ1-2; possible D gene TRBD1, 5 bases. Between the trimmed V and J ends, which lost 0 bases and 8 bases, there was a span of 13 bases. Germline V gene sequence: CDR1 SNHLY, CDR2 FYNNEI. This CDR3 spans 14 amino acids. For the CDR3, the DNA is TGTGCCAGCAGTGAAGCGCTAGGGGTTCGGGGCTACACCTTC. Translated, it gives CASSEALGVRGYTF.

The rearrangement links TRBV3-1 (or the pseudogene TRBV3-2) to TRBJ2-7; TRBD1 aligns across 8 bases. Germline CDR1 LGHDT, CDR2 YNNKEL (reference sequence). The junction had 7 bases not matched to a gene; V was cut back by 3 bases and J by 6 bases. The CDR3 consists of 14 residues. CDR3 region: CASSQGTGFGEQYF. CDR3 nucleotide sequence: TGTGCCAGCAGCCAGGGGACAGGATTCGGCGAGCAGTACTTC.

The rearrangement uses TRBV13 and TRBJ1-6; D gene uncertain. Per germline, CDR1 PRHDT and CDR2 FYEKMQ (reference sequence). Between the trimmed V and J ends, which lost 5 bases and 0 bases, there was a span of 5 bases. This CDR3 spans 14 amino acids. The CDR3 DNA reads as TGTGCCAGCAGCAGCATCTCCTATAATTCACCCCTCCACTTT. As protein: CASSSISYNSPLHF.

This clone was counted only a few times. The chain carries TRBV6-1 and TRBJ1-4; D unresolved. The V gene's germline CDR1 is MNHNS and CDR2 SASEGT. V was cut by 1 base and J by 3 bases, with 18 bases left in between. The CDR3 spans 18 residues. The CDR3 coding sequence is TGTGCCAGCAGTGAAGTTGGTCTAACTGCACGATCTAATGAAAAACTGTTTTTT. Residues: CASSEVGLTARSNEKLFF.

J is TRBJ1-4 and V is TRBV5-1; the match to TRBD1 covers 9 bases. Looked up from germline, CDR1 is SGHRS and CDR2 is YFSETQ. The CDR3 runs to 15 residues. V lost 3 bases to trimming and J lost 6 bases; unmatched junction nucleotides: 6. As DNA, the CDR3 is TGCGCCAGCAGCTCTGGAGGGACAGGGCATGAAAAACTGTTTTTT. Its translation: CASSSGGTGHEKLFF.

This chain connects TRBV10-2 to TRBJ2-7, with TRBD1 matching over 7 bases. Per germline, CDR1 WSHSY and CDR2 SAAADI. The V segment lost 5 bases and the J segment 3 bases; nucleotides outside the gene matches: 7. The CDR3 runs to 14 residues. CDR3 amino acids: CASSFPGQYYEQYF. CDR3 nucleotides: TGCGCCAGCAGTTTTCCGGGACAGTACTACGAGCAGTACTTC.

The chain is built from TRBV19 and TRBJ1-5; TRBD1 aligns across 9 bases. The CDR3 sequence is 12 residues long. Germline CDR1 and CDR2: LNHDA and SQIVND (reference sequence). V lost 3 bases to trimming and J lost 15 bases; unmatched junction nucleotides: 6. DNA for the CDR3: TGTGCCAGTAGTATTAGGGGACAGGGTTTGCATTTT. It specifies CASSIRGQGLHF.